The clone carrying this T cell receptor (beta chain) was seen more than once but under ten times. Germline-derived CDR1 and CDR2 are MGHRA and YSYEKL. Trimming cost V 1 base and J 4 bases, with 10 bases left between them. The CDR3 loop spans 14 amino acids. The data derive from a study of T cell repertoires in cytomegalovirus infection. TCRdb called the reads again in MiXCR, with one record for every CDR3 protein. The data show about 260,000 distinct CDR3 sequences, with roughly 13% seen just once and 8.5% to 9% held by the top ten. The sequenced material came from PBMCs. This receptor was obtained from a human donor in good health (CMV status not recorded). Some clones in this sample may be carry-over from other donors' samples. The chain is built from TRBV4-1 and TRBJ1-1, with a weak D call TRBD1 (6 bases). The CDR3: CASSQASGATEAFF. As DNA, the CDR3 is TGCGCCAGCAGCCAAGCTTCAGGGGCCACTGAAGCTTTCTTT.